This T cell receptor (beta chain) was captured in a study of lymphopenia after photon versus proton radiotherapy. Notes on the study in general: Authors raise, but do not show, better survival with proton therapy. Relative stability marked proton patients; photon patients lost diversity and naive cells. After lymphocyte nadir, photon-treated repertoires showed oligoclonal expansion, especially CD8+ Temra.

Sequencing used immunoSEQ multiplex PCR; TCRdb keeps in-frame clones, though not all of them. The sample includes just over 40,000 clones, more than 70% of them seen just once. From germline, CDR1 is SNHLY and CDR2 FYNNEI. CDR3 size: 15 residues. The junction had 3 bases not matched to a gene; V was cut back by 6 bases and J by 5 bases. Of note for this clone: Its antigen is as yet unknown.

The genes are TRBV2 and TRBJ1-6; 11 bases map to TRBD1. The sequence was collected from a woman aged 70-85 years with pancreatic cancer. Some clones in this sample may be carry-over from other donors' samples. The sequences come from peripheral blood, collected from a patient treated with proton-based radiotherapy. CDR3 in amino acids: CASSAGQGDNSPLHF. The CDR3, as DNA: TGTGCCAGCAGCGCGGGACAGGGGGATAATTCACCCCTCCACTTT.